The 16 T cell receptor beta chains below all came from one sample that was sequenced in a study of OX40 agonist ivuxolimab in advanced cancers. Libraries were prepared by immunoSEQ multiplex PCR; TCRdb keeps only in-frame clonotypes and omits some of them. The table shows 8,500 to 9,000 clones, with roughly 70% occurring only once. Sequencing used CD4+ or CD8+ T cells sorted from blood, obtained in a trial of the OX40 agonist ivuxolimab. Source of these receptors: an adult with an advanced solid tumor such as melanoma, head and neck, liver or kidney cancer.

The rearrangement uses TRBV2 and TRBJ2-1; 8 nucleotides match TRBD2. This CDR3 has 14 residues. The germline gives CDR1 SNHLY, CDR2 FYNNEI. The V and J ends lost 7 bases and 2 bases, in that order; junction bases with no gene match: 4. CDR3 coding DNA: TGTGCCAGCACTGAGCGGGGGACCTACAATGAGCAGTTCTTC. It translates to CASTERGTYNEQFF.

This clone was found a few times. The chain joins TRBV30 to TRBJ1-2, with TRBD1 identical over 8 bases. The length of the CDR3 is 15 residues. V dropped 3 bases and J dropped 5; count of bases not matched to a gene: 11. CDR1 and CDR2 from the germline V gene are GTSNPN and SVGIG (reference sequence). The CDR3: CAWRDRERGIYGYTF. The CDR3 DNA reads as TGTGCCTGGAGGGACAGGGAAAGGGGGATATATGGCTACACCTTC.

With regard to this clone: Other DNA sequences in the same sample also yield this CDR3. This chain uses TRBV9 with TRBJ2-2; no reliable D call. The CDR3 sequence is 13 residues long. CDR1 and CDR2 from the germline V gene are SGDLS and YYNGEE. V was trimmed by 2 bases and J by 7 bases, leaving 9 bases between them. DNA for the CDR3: TGTGCCAGCAGCGTCACAAGTAGCGGGGAGCTGTTTTTT. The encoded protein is CASSVTSSGELFF.

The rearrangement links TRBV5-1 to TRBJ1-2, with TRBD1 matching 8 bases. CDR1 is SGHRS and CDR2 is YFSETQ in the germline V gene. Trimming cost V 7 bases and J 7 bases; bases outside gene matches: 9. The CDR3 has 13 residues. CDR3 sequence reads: CASRPRGQGGYTF. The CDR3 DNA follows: TGCGCCAGCCGTCCCAGGGGGCAGGGTGGCTACACCTTC. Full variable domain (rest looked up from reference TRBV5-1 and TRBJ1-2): KAGVTQTPRYLIKTRGQQVTLSCSPISGHRSVSWYQQTPGQGLQFLFEYFSETQRNKGNFPGRFSGRQFSNSRSEMNVSTLELGDSALYLCASRPRGQGGYTFGSGTRLTVV.

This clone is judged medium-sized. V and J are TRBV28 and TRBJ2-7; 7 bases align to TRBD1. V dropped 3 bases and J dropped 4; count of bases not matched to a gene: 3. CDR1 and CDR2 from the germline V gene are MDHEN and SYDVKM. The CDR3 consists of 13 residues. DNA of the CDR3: TGTGCCAGCAGTTTGTCAGGGGGATACGAGCAGTACTTC. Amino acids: CASSLSGGYEQYF.

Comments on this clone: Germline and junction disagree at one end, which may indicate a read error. The CDR3 loop is CASSGEGRSQGTQYF. The CDR3 DNA reads as TGTGCCAGCAGCGGGGAGGGACGGTCCCAAGGGACCCAGTACTTC. V usage is TRBV9 and J usage is TRBJ2-5, with TRBD2 identical over 7 bases. This CDR3 has 15 amino acids. CDR1 SGDLS and CDR2 YYNGEE come from the germline V gene.

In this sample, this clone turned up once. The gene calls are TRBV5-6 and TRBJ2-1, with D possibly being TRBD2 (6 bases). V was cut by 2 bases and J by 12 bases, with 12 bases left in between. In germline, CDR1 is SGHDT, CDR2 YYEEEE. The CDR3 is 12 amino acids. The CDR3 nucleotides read TGTGCCAGCAGCTTCCGACTGGGGGGGCAGTTCTTC. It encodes CASSFRLGGQFF.

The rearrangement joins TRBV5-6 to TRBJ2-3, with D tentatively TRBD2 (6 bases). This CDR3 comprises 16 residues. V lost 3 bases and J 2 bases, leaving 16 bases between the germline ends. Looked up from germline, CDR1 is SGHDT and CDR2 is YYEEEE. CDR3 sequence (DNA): TGTGCCAGCAGCTCTTTTCGAGGGGACTCCACAGATACGCAGTATTTT. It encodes CASSSFRGDSTDTQYF.

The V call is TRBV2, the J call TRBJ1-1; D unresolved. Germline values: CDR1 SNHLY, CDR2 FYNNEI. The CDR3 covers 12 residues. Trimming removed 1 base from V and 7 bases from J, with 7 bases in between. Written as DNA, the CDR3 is TGTGCCAGCAGTGAAGAGCGGGGTGAAGCTTTCTTT. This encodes CASSEERGEAFF. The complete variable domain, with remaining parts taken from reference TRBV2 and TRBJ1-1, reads EPEVTQTPSHQVTQMGQEVILRCVPISNHLYFYWYRQILGQKVEFLVSFYNNEISEKSEIFDDQFSVERPDGSNFTLKIRSTKLEDSAMYFCASSEERGEAFFGQGTRLTVV.

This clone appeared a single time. CDR3 region: CASSLDRGTEYGYTF. In nucleotides, the CDR3 is TGTGCCAGCAGTTTAGACAGGGGAACAGAATATGGCTACACCTTC. J is TRBJ1-2 and V is TRBV5-5; TRBD1 aligns across 8 bases. V shed 5 bases, J shed 5 bases, and the junction held 11 bases outside the gene matches. The CDR3 extends over 15 amino acids. Germline V gives CDR1 SGHKS, CDR2 YYEKEE (reference sequence).

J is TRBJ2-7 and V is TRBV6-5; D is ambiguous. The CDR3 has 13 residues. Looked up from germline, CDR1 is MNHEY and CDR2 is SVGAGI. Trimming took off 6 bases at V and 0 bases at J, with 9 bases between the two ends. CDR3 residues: CASSPGFSYEQYF. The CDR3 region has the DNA TGTGCCAGCAGCCCAGGTTTCTCCTACGAGCAGTACTTC.

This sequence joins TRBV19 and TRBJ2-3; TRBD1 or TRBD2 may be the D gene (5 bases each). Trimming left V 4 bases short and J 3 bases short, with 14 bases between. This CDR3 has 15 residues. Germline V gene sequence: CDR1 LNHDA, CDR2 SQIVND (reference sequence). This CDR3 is CASSNQGEGTDTQYF. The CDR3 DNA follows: TGTGCCAGTAGTAACCAGGGAGAAGGGACAGATACGCAGTATTTT.

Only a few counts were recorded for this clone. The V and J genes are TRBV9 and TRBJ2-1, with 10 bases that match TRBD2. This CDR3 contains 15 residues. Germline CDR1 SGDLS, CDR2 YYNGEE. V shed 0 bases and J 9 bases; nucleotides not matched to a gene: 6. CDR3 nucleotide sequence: TGTGCCAGCAGCGTAGGAGCGGGGGGGCCCGGTGAGCAGTTCTTC. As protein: CASSVGAGGPGEQFF.

The CDR3 is CASSPLAGGGEQFF. The DNA of the CDR3 is TGTGCCAGCAGTCCACTAGCGGGAGGGGGTGAGCAGTTCTTC. The chain joins TRBV27 to TRBJ2-1; TRBD2 matches 13 bases. J gave up 9 bases and V 5 bases, and 4 bases lay outside the gene matches. The CDR3 length is 14 residues. CDR1 MNHEY and CDR2 SMNVEV come from the germline V gene (reference sequence).

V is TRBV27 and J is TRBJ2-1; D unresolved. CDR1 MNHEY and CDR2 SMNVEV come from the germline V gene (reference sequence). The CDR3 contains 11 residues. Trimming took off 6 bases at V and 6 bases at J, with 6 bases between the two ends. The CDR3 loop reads CASSHINEQFF. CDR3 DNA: TGTGCCAGCAGCCATATCAATGAGCAGTTCTTC.

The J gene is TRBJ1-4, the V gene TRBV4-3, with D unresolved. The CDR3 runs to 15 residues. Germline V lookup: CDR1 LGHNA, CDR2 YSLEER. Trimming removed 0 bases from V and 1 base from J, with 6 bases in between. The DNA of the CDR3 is TGCGCCAGCAGCCAAGATTACGAAACTAATGAAAAACTGTTTTTT. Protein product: CASSQDYETNEKLFF.